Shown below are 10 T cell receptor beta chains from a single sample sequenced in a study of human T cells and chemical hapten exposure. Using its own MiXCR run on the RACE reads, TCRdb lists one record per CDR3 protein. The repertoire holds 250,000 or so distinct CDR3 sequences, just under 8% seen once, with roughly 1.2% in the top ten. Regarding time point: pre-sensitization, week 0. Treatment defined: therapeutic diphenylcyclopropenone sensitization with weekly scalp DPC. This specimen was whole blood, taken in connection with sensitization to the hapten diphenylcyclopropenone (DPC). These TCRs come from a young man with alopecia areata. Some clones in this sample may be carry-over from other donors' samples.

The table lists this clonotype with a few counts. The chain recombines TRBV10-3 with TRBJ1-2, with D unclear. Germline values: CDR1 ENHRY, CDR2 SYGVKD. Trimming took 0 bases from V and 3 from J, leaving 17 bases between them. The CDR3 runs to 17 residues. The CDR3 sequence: CAISESTLRDSYYGYTF. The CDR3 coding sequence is TGTGCCATCAGTGAGTCGACTCTGAGGGATTCGTACTATGGCTACACCTTC.

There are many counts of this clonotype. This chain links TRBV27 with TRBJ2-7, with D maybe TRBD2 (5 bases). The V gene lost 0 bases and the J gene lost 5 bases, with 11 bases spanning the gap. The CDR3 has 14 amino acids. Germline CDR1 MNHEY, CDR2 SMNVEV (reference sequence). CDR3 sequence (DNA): TGTGCCAGCAGTTTATCGATATCGGGGAACGAGCAGTACTTC. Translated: CASSLSISGNEQYF.

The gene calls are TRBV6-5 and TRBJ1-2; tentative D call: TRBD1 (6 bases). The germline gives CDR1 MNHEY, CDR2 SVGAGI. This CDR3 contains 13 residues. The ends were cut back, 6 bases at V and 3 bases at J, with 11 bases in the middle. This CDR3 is CASRDRAHYGYTF. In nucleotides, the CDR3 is TGTGCCAGCAGGGACAGAGCTCACTATGGCTACACCTTC.

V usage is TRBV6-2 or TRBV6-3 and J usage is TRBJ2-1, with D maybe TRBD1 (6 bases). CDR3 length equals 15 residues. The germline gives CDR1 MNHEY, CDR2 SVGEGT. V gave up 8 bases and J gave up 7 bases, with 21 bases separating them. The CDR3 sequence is CASSYRTVGVNEQFF. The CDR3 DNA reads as TGTGCCAGCTCCTACCGGACAGTGGGGGTTAATGAGCAGTTCTTC.

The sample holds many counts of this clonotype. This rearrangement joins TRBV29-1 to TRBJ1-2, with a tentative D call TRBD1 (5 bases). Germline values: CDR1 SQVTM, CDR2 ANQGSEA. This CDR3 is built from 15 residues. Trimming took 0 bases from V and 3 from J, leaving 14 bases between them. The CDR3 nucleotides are TGCAGCGTTGAAGAAGAAGGGGATAGGGACTATGGCTACACCTTC. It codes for CSVEEEGDRDYGYTF. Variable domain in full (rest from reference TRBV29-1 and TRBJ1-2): SAVISQKPSRDICQRGTSLTIQCQVDSQVTMMFWYRQQPGQSLTLIATANQGSEATYESGFVIDKFPISRPNLTFSTLTVSNMSPEDSSIYLCSVEEEGDRDYGYTFGSGTRLTVV.

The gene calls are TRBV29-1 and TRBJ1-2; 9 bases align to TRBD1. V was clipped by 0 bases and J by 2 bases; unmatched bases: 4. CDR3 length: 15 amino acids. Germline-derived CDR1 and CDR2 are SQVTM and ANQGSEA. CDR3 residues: CSVEDRGQGNYGYTF. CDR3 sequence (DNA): TGCAGCGTTGAAGATCGCGGACAGGGGAACTATGGCTACACCTTC.

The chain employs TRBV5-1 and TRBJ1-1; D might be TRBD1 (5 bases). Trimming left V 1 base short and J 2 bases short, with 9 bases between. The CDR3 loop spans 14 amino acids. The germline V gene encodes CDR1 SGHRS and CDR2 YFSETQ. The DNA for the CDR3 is TGCGCCAGCAGCTTGTCCCAGGGAAACACTGAAGCTTTCTTT. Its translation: CASSLSQGNTEAFF.

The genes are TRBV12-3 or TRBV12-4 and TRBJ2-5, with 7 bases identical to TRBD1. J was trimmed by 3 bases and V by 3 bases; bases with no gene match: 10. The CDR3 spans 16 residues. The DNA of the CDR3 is TGTGCCAGCAGTTTGGGCACGGGACAGTTAAAAGAGACCCAGTACTTC. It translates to CASSLGTGQLKETQYF.

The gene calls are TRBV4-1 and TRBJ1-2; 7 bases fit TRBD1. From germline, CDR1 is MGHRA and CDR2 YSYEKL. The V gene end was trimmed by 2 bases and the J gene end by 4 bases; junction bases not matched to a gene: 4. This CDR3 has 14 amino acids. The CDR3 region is CASSQRAGGYGYTF. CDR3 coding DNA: TGCGCCAGCAGCCAACGTGCAGGGGGCTATGGCTACACCTTC.

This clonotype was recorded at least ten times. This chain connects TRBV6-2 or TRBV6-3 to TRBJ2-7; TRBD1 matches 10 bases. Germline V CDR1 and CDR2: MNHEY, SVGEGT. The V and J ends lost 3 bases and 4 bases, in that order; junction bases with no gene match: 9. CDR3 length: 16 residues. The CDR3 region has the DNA TGTGCCAGCAGTTATAGACAGGGGGCGTCAGAATACGAGCAGTACGTC. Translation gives CASSYRQGASEYEQYV.